The text below deals with one TCR beta chain. What it binds is not known. The sample belongs to a study of CD8 T cell repertoires and HIV-1 epitope variants. In the study overall: T cells were stimulated with Twenty-five Gag and Nef peptides separately.

Trimming pared 8 bases from V and 2 bases from J, leaving 9 bases between. In germline, CDR1 is SQVTM, CDR2 ANQGSEA. The CDR3 runs 11 residues. Study outcomes and limitations: Nine or ten antigen-specific TCR beta clonotypes were found; roughly six seemed cross-reactive to variants.

The protocol was immunoSEQ multiplex PCR, while the TCRdb copy is restricted to in-frame clones and leaves out a portion. The sample has 95,000 or so clones; roughly 80% are singletons. Sequences were obtained from uncultured baseline CD8+ T cells from peripheral blood mononuclear cells (PBMCs). V usage is TRBV29-1 and J usage is TRBJ2-5; D not certain. The sequence was obtained from a male donor with HIV. The CDR3 DNA sequence: TGCAGCTACTCACCTCAAGAGACCCAGTACTTC. Protein: CSYSPQETQYF.